A selection of T cell receptor beta chains follows, all from one sample in a study of cytomegalovirus exposure and HLA in healthy donors. The method was immunoSEQ multiplex PCR; TCRdb's version includes in-frame clones alone and lacks a portion of them. The table records about 180,000 clones, less than 90% of them present only once. The sample consisted of PBMCs. All receptors come from a girl under 18 in good health and CMV-seropositive. CDR3s include the opening cysteine and the closing phenylalanine or tryptophan. The order of the fields is D gene, V gene, J gene, clone size, CDR3 protein, CDR3 DNA. A D gene is named only where the DNA matches it firmly. Clone sizes are given selectively: once, few, many, or a class where the clone is expanded.

TRBD2	TRBV6-4	TRBJ2-1	once	CASSAELAGGPDEQFF	TGTGCCAGCAGTGCGGAGTTAGCGGGAGGGCCCGATGAGCAGTTCTTC
.	TRBV5-1	TRBJ1-1	few	CASSLEGVTEAFF	TGCGCCAGCAGCTTGGAAGGGGTGACTGAAGCTTTCTTT
TRBD2	TRBV7-3	TRBJ2-1	few	CASSPRLAGVDEQFF	TGTGCCAGCAGCCCCCGGCTAGCGGGGGTCGATGAGCAGTTCTTC
.	TRBV27	TRBJ2-1	.	CATAARLFNNEQFF	TGTGCCACCGCGGCGAGACTATTTAACAATGAGCAGTTCTTC
TRBD1	TRBV7-2	TRBJ1-5	once	CASSLAQGQGGQPQHF	TGTGCCAGCAGCTTAGCGCAGGGACAGGGGGGTCAGCCCCAGCATTTT
.	TRBV6-6	TRBJ2-7	.	CASDSDFSYEQYF	TGTGCCAGCGACTCGGATTTCTCCTACGAGCAGTACTTC
TRBD1	TRBV5-1	TRBJ2-1	.	CASRYGQGTMGEQFF	TGTGCCAGCAGGTACGGACAGGGTACAATGGGTGAGCAGTTCTTC
.	TRBV4-2	TRBJ1-1	.	CASSQAGDKNTEAFF	TGTGCCAGCAGCCAAGCGGGGGATAAGAACACTGAAGCTTTCTTT
.	TRBV13	TRBJ1-3	.	CASSSAASGNTIYF	TGTGCCAGCAGCTCTGCGGCCTCTGGAAACACCATATATTTT
.	TRBV15	TRBJ2-1	.	CATSRGRTVYNEQFF	TGTGCCACCAGCAGGGGAAGGACAGTTTACAATGAGCAGTTCTTC
TRBD1	TRBV29-1	TRBJ1-1	.	CSVAGQVLNTEAFF	TGCAGCGTAGCTGGACAGGTACTTAACACTGAAGCTTTCTTT
.	TRBV19	TRBJ1-5	few	CASSIARSGTPQPQHF	TGTGCCAGTAGTATAGCCCGCAGCGGGACACCCCAGCCCCAGCATTTT
TRBD2	TRBV5-5	TRBJ2-4	.	CASGGLAGAIQYF	TGTGCCAGCGGGGGACTAGCGGGAGCCATTCAGTACTTC
.	TRBV6-5	TRBJ1-1	.	CASSYGGEGAFF	TGTGCCAGCAGTTACGGAGGGGAGGGGGCTTTCTTT
TRBD2	TRBV7-9	TRBJ2-7	few	CASSPGLAVSYEQYF	TGTGCCAGCAGCCCCGGACTAGCGGTCTCGTACGAGCAGTACTTC
TRBD1	TRBV7-6	TRBJ2-5	few	CASSRGQGKGETQYF	TGTGCCAGCAGCCGAGGACAGGGGAAGGGAGAGACCCAGTACTTC
.	TRBV5-8	TRBJ1-3	few	CASSLDYLGGNTIYF	TGTGCCAGCAGCTTAGACTACCTTGGAGGAAACACCATATATTTT
.	TRBV6-5	TRBJ1-5	.	CASSYSLHRGNQPQHF	TGTGCCAGCAGTTACTCCCTGCACCGGGGCAATCAGCCCCAGCATTTT
.	TRBV4-1	TRBJ2-3	.	CASSRPGSEDTQYF	TGCGCCAGCAGCCGACCCGGGTCCGAAGATACGCAGTATTTT
.	TRBV29-1	TRBJ1-2	.	CSVVGGVANYGYTF	TGCAGCGTTGTCGGGGGGGTAGCTAACTATGGCTACACCTTC
.	TRBV10-2	TRBJ1-1	.	CASTGGVTEAFF	TGCGCCAGCACCGGGGGGGTCACTGAAGCTTTCTTT
.	TRBV4-2	TRBJ2-1	.	CASSQDPGSEQFF	TGTGCCAGCAGCCAAGATCCCGGGAGTGAGCAGTTCTTC
TRBD2	TRBV7-2	TRBJ2-1	.	CASSFTSGRAFPHEQFF	TGTGCCAGCAGCTTCACTAGCGGGAGGGCCTTTCCCCATGAGCAGTTCTTC
.	TRBV25-1	TRBJ1-1	.	CASSGGDTGWGTEAFF	TGTGCCAGCAGCGGGGGGGACACCGGTTGGGGCACTGAAGCTTTCTTT
TRBD2	TRBV9	TRBJ2-1	once	CASSPRGRANEQFF	TGTGCCAGCAGCCCACGGGGGAGGGCCAATGAGCAGTTCTTC
.	TRBV29-1	TRBJ2-1	.	CSVEAIYNEQFF	TGCAGCGTTGAAGCTATTTACAATGAGCAGTTCTTC
.	TRBV29-1	TRBJ1-5	once	CSVGGVGSNQPQHF	TGCAGCGTAGGGGGGGTCGGAAGCAATCAGCCCCAGCATTTT
.	TRBV7-9	TRBJ2-3	.	CASREEGTDTQYF	TGTGCCAGCAGAGAGGAGGGAACAGATACGCAGTATTTT
.	TRBV5-1	TRBJ2-1	.	CASSLVRVRQALPYFGVGFNEQFF	TGCGCCAGCAGCCTGGTCAGAGTTAGACAGGCTCTTCCATATTTCGGGGTCGGATTTAATGAGCAGTTCTTC
TRBD1	TRBV5-4	TRBJ2-7	.	CASSLRDSYEQYF	TGTGCCAGCAGCTTGAGGGACAGCTACGAGCAGTACTTC
TRBD2	TRBV6-1	TRBJ2-1	.	CASNLLAIRDNEQFF	TGTGCCAGCAACCTACTAGCGATTAGGGACAATGAGCAGTTCTTC
.	TRBV30	TRBJ1-5	.	CAWSVSNTGSNQPQHF	TGTGCCTGGAGTGTTTCCAATACGGGGAGCAATCAGCCCCAGCATTTT
.	TRBV6-5	TRBJ2-1	.	CASSRGNEQFF	TGTGCCAGCAGTAGGGGGAATGAGCAGTTCTTC
TRBD1	TRBV13	TRBJ2-7	once	CASSLARTGHYSYEQYF	TGTGCCAGCAGCTTAGCCCGGACAGGGCATTACTCCTACGAGCAGTACTTC
TRBD1	TRBV19	TRBJ1-2	.	CASSPQGALGYTF	TGTGCCAGTAGTCCACAGGGGGCGCTTGGCTACACCTTC
.	TRBV7-6	TRBJ2-6	.	CASSLVGGSGANVLTF	TGTGCCAGCAGCTTAGTGGGAGGATCTGGGGCCAACGTCCTGACTTTC
.	TRBV5-4	TRBJ2-5	.	CASSPTGTEQETQYF	TGTGCCAGCAGTCCCACCGGGACTGAACAAGAGACCCAGTACTTC
.	TRBV6-4	TRBJ2-1	.	CASSALGGSYNEQFF	TGTGCCAGCAGTGCACTGGGGGGTTCCTACAATGAGCAGTTCTTC
.	TRBV5-6	TRBJ2-3	.	CASSFSRRSGTDTQYF	TGTGCCAGCAGCTTCAGCCGGAGGAGTGGGACAGATACGCAGTATTTT
TRBD2	TRBV29-1	TRBJ2-6	few	CSVETSGISGANVLTF	TGCAGCGTGGAGACTAGCGGAATCTCTGGGGCCAACGTCCTGACTTTC
.	TRBV27	TRBJ1-5	.	CASSFSGTSYQPQHF	TGTGCCAGCAGTTTTTCCGGGACAAGTTATCAGCCCCAGCATTTT
TRBD2	TRBV10-3	TRBJ2-1	.	CAISEAGGYNEQFF	TGTGCCATCAGTGAAGCGGGAGGGTACAATGAGCAGTTCTTC
.	TRBV29-1	TRBJ1-2	.	CSVSRANYGYTF	TGCAGCGTTTCACGAGCTAACTATGGCTACACCTTC
.	TRBV2	TRBJ2-2	.	CASRTENTGELFF	TGTGCCAGCAGAACAGAGAACACCGGGGAGCTGTTTTTT
.	TRBV14	TRBJ2-1	.	CASSPKRAVKFF	TGTGCCAGCAGTCCAAAGCGGGCAGTGAAGTTCTTC
TRBD1	TRBV5-1	TRBJ2-7	.	CASSFRSGTAVEQYF	TGCGCCAGCAGCTTTAGGTCCGGGACAGCAGTCGAGCAGTACTTC
.	TRBV30	TRBJ1-4	once	CAWSVGGQRGEKLFF	TGTGCCTGGAGTGTCGGAGGACAGAGGGGTGAAAAACTGTTTTTT
.	TRBV2	TRBJ2-7	.	CASTGLPYEQYF	TGTGCCAGCACAGGCCTACCTTACGAGCAGTACTTC
.	TRBV19	TRBJ2-3	once	CASSMLGAGDTQYF	TGTGCCAGTAGTATGTTGGGGGCGGGAGATACGCAGTATTTT